These 18 T cell receptor beta chains came from one sample sequenced in a study of T cell responses to AZD1222 COVID-19 vaccine. The table came from immunoSEQ multiplex PCR; TCRdb's copy has only in-frame clones and leaves some out. The table lists roughly 140,000 clones, 90% of them singletons, with 1.8% in the top ten. The sample here was peripheral blood, taken on day 0 of AZD1222 vaccination. All receptors derive from an adult in good health.

The V call is TRBV4-2, the J call TRBJ2-7; no reliable D call. Germline V gene data show CDR1 as LGHNA and CDR2 as YNFKEQ. V lost 0 bases and J 6 bases, leaving 9 bases between the germline ends. The CDR3 sequence is 13 residues long. For the CDR3, the DNA is TGTGCCAGCAGCCAAGACCCACAGTTCGAGCAGTACTTC. Amino acids: CASSQDPQFEQYF.

This clone was detected only once. The V call is TRBV20-1, the J call TRBJ1-1; D call uncertain. CDR1 is DFQATT and CDR2 is SNEGSKA in the germline V gene (reference sequence). The ends were cut back, 4 bases at V and 1 base at J, with 4 bases in the middle. CDR3 length: 11 residues. The CDR3 loop reads CSANENTEAFF. DNA of the CDR3: TGCAGTGCTAACGAGAACACTGAAGCTTTCTTT.

The genes are TRBV7-8 and TRBJ2-3; 11 nucleotides match TRBD2. The CDR3 spans 15 residues. Losses at the gene ends were 5 bases for V and 6 bases for J; bases not matched to a gene: 7. Germline V gene sequence: CDR1 SGHVS, CDR2 FQNEAQ. The CDR3 here is CASSLLAGGGDTQYF. CDR3 DNA sequence: TGTGCCAGCAGCCTGCTAGCGGGAGGCGGGGATACGCAGTATTTT.

This clone was observed once. The chain is built from TRBV16 and TRBJ2-5, with TRBD2 identical over 9 bases. The CDR3 consists of 18 residues. Germline V gives CDR1 KGHSY, CDR2 FQNENV. The junction had 21 bases not matched to a gene; V was cut back by 0 bases and J by 13 bases. The CDR3 bases are TGTGCCAGCAGCCAATCATTAGCGGGAGACGACCGACCCCCGCGTAGGTACTTC. Protein product: CASSQSLAGDDRPPRRYF. Using reference TRBV16 and TRBJ2-5 for the parts outside the CDR3, the full variable domain is GEEVAQTPKHLVRGEGQKAKLYCAPIKGHSYVFWYQQVLKNEFKFLISFQNENVFDETGMPKERFSAKCLPNSPCSLEIQATKLEDSAVYFCASSQSLAGDDRPPRRYFGPGTRLLVL.

In this sample, this clone turned up a few times. The chain employs TRBV10-3 and TRBJ1-1; D perhaps matches TRBD1 (5 bases). The germline gives CDR1 ENHRY, CDR2 SYGVKD. The CDR3 extends over 12 amino acids. Trimming stripped 7 bases from V and 4 bases from J, with 10 bases between. The CDR3 loop is CAIKTQGTEAFF. In nucleotides, the CDR3 is TGTGCCATCAAAACCCAGGGCACTGAAGCTTTCTTT.

This chain connects TRBV4-1 to TRBJ2-1; TRBD2 agrees at 7 bases. CDR1 is MGHRA and CDR2 is YSYEKL in the germline V gene. The CDR3 runs 15 residues. V shed 0 bases, J shed 4 bases, and the junction held 3 bases outside the gene matches. The CDR3 bases are TGCGCCAGCAGCCAAGATTGGGGGGGTTACAATGAGCAGTTCTTC. Its translation is CASSQDWGGYNEQFF.

This chain joins TRBV28 and TRBJ2-7; D might be TRBD2 (5 bases). V lost 8 bases and J lost 4, with 18 bases in between. This CDR3 has 14 amino acids. Germline CDR1 is MDHEN and CDR2 is SYDVKM. CDR3 residues: CASSFSRGRYEQYF. DNA of the CDR3: TGTGCCAGCTCATTCAGCCGGGGTAGGTACGAGCAGTACTTC.

The V and J genes are TRBV5-1 and TRBJ1-2; TRBD1 matches 7 bases. J was trimmed by 3 bases and V by 0 bases; bases with no gene match: 5. This CDR3 contains 15 residues. Germline lookup yields CDR1 SGHRS and CDR2 YFSETQ. Here the CDR3 DNA reads TGCGCCAGCAGCTTGGCTACAGGGGCATACTATGGCTACACCTTC. Translation gives CASSLATGAYYGYTF.

The chain recombines TRBV3-1 (or the pseudogene TRBV3-2) with TRBJ1-2; 11 bases map to TRBD1. The trim removed 3 bases at V and 5 bases at J, leaving 5 bases unmatched. The CDR3 consists of 15 residues. The germline V gene encodes CDR1 LGHDT and CDR2 YNNKEL (reference sequence). The CDR3 reads CASSHRTGGAYGYTF. DNA of the CDR3: TGTGCCAGCAGCCACCGGACAGGGGGCGCTTATGGCTACACCTTC.

The chain couples TRBV7-2 to TRBJ2-7; no firm D call. V gave up 5 bases and J gave up 3 bases, with 17 bases separating them. CDR1 is SGHTA, CDR2 FQGNSA, per germline. The CDR3 covers 15 residues. The CDR3 spells CASSPLGKRLYEQYF. The CDR3 region has the DNA TGTGCCAGCAGCCCCTTGGGGAAAAGACTCTACGAGCAGTACTTC. Full variable domain (remainder filled in from reference TRBV7-2 and TRBJ2-7): GAGVSQSPSNKVTEKGKDVELRCDPISGHTALYWYRQSLGQGLEFLIYFQGNSAPDKSGLPSDRFSAERTGGSVSTLTIQRTQQEDSAVYLCASSPLGKRLYEQYFGPGTRLTVT.

This clone was seen once. The J gene is TRBJ1-2, the V gene TRBV27; TRBD1 matches 12 bases. Germline V gene sequence: CDR1 MNHEY, CDR2 SMNVEV (reference sequence). The CDR3 has 17 residues. The ends lost 4 bases at V and 0 bases at J; junction bases unmatched: 6. In DNA form, the CDR3 reads TGTGCCAGCAGTTCGGGACAGGGGGCCTTAGCTAACTATGGCTACACCTTC. It codes for CASSSGQGALANYGYTF.

This clone was detected once. V is TRBV27 and J is TRBJ2-7; 8 bases are a match to TRBD2. The CDR3 extends over 14 amino acids. The germline gives CDR1 MNHEY, CDR2 SMNVEV (reference sequence). J lost 4 bases, V lost 3 bases, and 5 bases had no gene match. This CDR3 reads CASSFFREGYEQYF. The CDR3 DNA reads as TGTGCCAGCAGTTTTTTCCGGGAGGGGTACGAGCAGTACTTC.

V gene TRBV19 combines with J gene TRBJ1-5; D remains ambiguous. The ends were cut back, 0 bases at V and 4 bases at J, with 16 bases in the middle. The CDR3 contains 17 residues. CDR1 LNHDA and CDR2 SQIVND come from the germline V gene (reference sequence). CDR3 in DNA: TGTGCCAGTAGTATAGATGGAGAGGGAACCCTAAATCAGCCCCAGCATTTT. Its translation: CASSIDGEGTLNQPQHF.

The J gene is TRBJ2-4, the V gene TRBV9, with a tentative D call TRBD2 (5 bases). Trimming removed 0 bases at V and 0 bases at J, with 19 bases between. CDR1 SGDLS and CDR2 YYNGEE come from the germline V gene. The CDR3 sequence is 19 residues long. The CDR3 here is CASSVDPAASELAKNIQYF. The DNA of the CDR3 is TGTGCCAGCAGCGTAGACCCAGCGGCAAGCGAGCTAGCCAAAAACATTCAGTACTTC.

This chain joins TRBV5-1 and TRBJ1-1; D unresolved. This CDR3 is built from 13 residues. The V and J ends lost 0 bases and 4 bases respectively, with 7 bases between them. Germline assignment: CDR1 SGHRS and CDR2 YFSETQ. The chain's CDR3 is CASSLVSSTEAFF. The CDR3 bases are TGCGCCAGCAGCTTGGTTTCGAGCACTGAAGCTTTCTTT.

The chain recombines TRBV12-3 or TRBV12-4 with TRBJ1-5; D gene uncertain. V was shortened by 6 bases and J by 0 bases, with 6 bases between the two germline ends. CDR3 length: 13 residues. CDR3: CASRLNSNQPQHF. The CDR3 nucleotides read TGTGCCAGCAGATTAAATAGCAATCAGCCCCAGCATTTT.

This clone came up once. This rearrangement joins TRBV27 to TRBJ2-1; D perhaps matches TRBD2 (5 bases). CDR3 length: 14 residues. V lost 4 bases and J lost 4, with 11 bases in between. Per the germline V gene, CDR1 is MNHEY and CDR2 is SMNVEV (reference sequence). DNA of the CDR3: TGTGCCAGCAGTTCGGGGTCGGCTTACAATGAGCAGTTCTTC. Amino acids: CASSSGSAYNEQFF.

This clone turned up a few times. This chain uses TRBV21-1 with TRBJ1-5; TRBD1, as called in the table, went unchecked against the DNA. TRBV21-1 is a pseudogene locus. The CDR3 covers 18 residues. CDR3 loop: CASSMGDRGSGINQPQHF. The CDR3 bases are TGTGCCAGCAGCATGGGGGACAGGGGAAGTGGGATCAATCAGCCCCAGCATTTT.